This TCR beta chain was sequenced for a study of T cell repertoires in cytomegalovirus infection. Overall study context: Epitope selection comprised recently identified HLA-C-restricted CMV epitopes and well-studied HLA-B-restricted CMV epitopes. Public signatures in TCR beta pointed to CMV infection and matching HLA type. Findings of the study overall: Ex vivo, HLA-C-restricted CMV-specific TCR beta clonotypes prevailed over the rest of the response. CMV carriers with the relevant HLA were identified by cumulative public TCR beta family frequency.

The CDR3 consists of 14 residues. J lost 8 bases, V lost 3 bases, and 5 bases had no gene match. CDR1 KGHSH and CDR2 LQKENI come from the germline V gene. TCRdb redid the calling of the reads with MiXCR, one entry per CDR3 protein. The data show roughly 700,000 distinct CDR3 sequences, 33% seen once. About this clonotype itself: Its antigen is not known.

The input for sequencing was cultured PBMCs, taken from culture after CMV antigen stimulation. The TCR originated in a human donor in good health (CMV status not recorded). Some clones in this sample may be carry-over from other donors' samples. The chain carries TRBV18 and TRBJ2-1, with 9 bases fitting TRBD2. The CDR3 DNA follows: TGTGCCAGCTCACCTTTAGTAGCGGGAGATGAGCAGTTCTTC. Its translation: CASSPLVAGDEQFF.